This T cell receptor beta chain was identified during a study of CD8+ T cells in alopecia areata. Isolated RNA was reverse transcribed into cDNA used as the sequencing template. The table came from immunoSEQ multiplex PCR; TCRdb's copy has only in-frame clones and leaves some out. This table holds roughly 250,000 clones, roughly 69% found once. Turning to this clone: Antigen unknown.

Lesional scalp punch biopsies and peripheral blood came from alopecia areata patients. Looked up from germline, CDR1 is GTSNPN and CDR2 is SVGIG (reference sequence). This CDR3 contains 16 residues. Trimming cost V 0 bases and J 1 base; bases outside gene matches: 4. Regarding the study as a whole: Among the cells sequenced in scalp samples are also the resident alphabeta T cells of normal skin. Higher clonality was seen in lesional scalp than in normal scalp, especially in alopecia totalis/universalis. Mouse data revealed clearer TCR sharing than patient data did, a gap possibly tied to HLA.

Sequencing was performed on CD4+ T cells sorted from blood, taken at week 0. The V call is TRBV30, the J call TRBJ2-3; 10 positions match TRBD2. The receptor was isolated from a human donor with alopecia areata. CDR3 in amino acids: CAWSVPGLAGTDTQYF. The CDR3 DNA is TGTGCCTGGAGTGTACCTGGACTAGCGGGCACAGATACGCAGTATTTT.